This T cell receptor beta chain comes out of a study of CD4 T cells in relation to SARS-CoV-2 and coronaviruses (dated by TCRdb to the early 2020s). About the full investigation: A median age of around 38 years, with a range of about 21 to 72 years, was recorded for the full convalescent cohort of 12 to 13 patients. The Adaptive Biotechnologies TCR-sequencing kit was used to sequence samples from a few pre-COVID donors and the naive versus memory experiments, whereas other data were Illumina-based. A different TCR-beta assay, based on Illumina, was used to sequence expansion assays from other donors in the study. The study assessed, at the TCR clonotype level, memory CD4+ T cell crossreactivity between SARS-CoV-2 and common cold coronavirus spike proteins. Among the 12 convalescent patients, 8 males and 4 females were included, and two of the subjects were Hispanic. Patient-derived lymphoblastoid cell lines were used to map the HLA restriction of shared crossreactive spike epitopes. Here is what the overall study found, with its caveats: Pre-pandemic and post-infection samples were not both contributed by any donor, so tracing of the source of pre-existing responses was limited. Naive versus memory sequencing indicated that memory recall responses, rather than primary responses primed during culture, are detected by the assay. Crossreactivity analysis centred on spike protein, so crossreactivity against other viral proteins was not assessed. Crossreactive clones showed significantly weaker SARS-CoV-2-driven expansion than monoreactive clones, consistent with antigenic imprinting. In roughly 70% of donors, memory CD4+ clonotypes turned up that crossrecognized SARS-CoV-2 and at least one common cold coronavirus spike. The study was constrained by small numbers of patients and of tested TCRs.

A remark on this clone: Its antigen remains unidentified. The input lacks base qualities; no much larger clone sits a single base away.

Naive and memory CD4+ T cells were separated from cryopreserved PBMCs by first enriching for CD4 and then performing EasySep naive CD4+ T cell enrichment. Ficoll-Paque PLUS gradient centrifugation was used to isolate PBMCs from leukapheresis product or whole blood. The PBMCs went either fresh into the expansion assay or into cryopreservation at -140 degrees C. The QIAamp Micro DNA Kit was used to extract genomic DNA from the CD4+ T cells. Uncultured naive and memory CD4+ T cell DNA received deep-resolution immunoSEQ TCR-beta sequencing. Per the original workflow: Preprocessing removed nonproductive sequences and CDR3s not starting with C, not ending with F or W, or shorter than 7 amino acids. Cultured and uncultured naive and memory CD4+ repertoires were searched for previously identified spike- and CEF-reactive CDR3s. CDR3 homology was measured as pairwise Levenshtein distance, computed with the stringdist R package after trimming three terminal residues from each end. TCRdb took this table from immuneACCESS and kept in-frame rearrangements with V and J called. Such tables lack part of the clones; where checked against another copy, unresolved V genes explain under half of the gap, and the rest is unexplained. V and J calls and clone size are as listed in that table; D and trimming were resolved from the DNA. The sample includes about 56,000 clones, with about 91% observed a single time. Approximately 0.37% of the sample goes to the ten largest clones.

The CDR3 has 15 amino acids, counting the end cysteine and phenylalanine. CDR3 DNA only is kept here, 45 bases in frame from base 1. Sequences LGHDT (CDR1) and YNNKEL (CDR2) are obtained from the germline V gene (reference sequence). Trimming costs V 5 bases and J 4 bases, and their ends lie 17 bases apart. The sample taken for sequencing was naive CD4+ T cells from PBMCs. Read against the paper, the sample's cell subset or site label means: naive CD4+ T cells isolated by negative enrichment. The sequence derives from an adult with COVID-19. The chain employs TRBV3-1 (or the pseudogene TRBV3-2) and TRBJ1-1; a tentative D call is TRBD1 (5 bases match). CDR3 protein: CASSTLDRGVTEAFF. The DNA sequence is TGTGCCAGCAGCACCCTCGATAGGGGAGTCACTGAAGCTTTCTTT.